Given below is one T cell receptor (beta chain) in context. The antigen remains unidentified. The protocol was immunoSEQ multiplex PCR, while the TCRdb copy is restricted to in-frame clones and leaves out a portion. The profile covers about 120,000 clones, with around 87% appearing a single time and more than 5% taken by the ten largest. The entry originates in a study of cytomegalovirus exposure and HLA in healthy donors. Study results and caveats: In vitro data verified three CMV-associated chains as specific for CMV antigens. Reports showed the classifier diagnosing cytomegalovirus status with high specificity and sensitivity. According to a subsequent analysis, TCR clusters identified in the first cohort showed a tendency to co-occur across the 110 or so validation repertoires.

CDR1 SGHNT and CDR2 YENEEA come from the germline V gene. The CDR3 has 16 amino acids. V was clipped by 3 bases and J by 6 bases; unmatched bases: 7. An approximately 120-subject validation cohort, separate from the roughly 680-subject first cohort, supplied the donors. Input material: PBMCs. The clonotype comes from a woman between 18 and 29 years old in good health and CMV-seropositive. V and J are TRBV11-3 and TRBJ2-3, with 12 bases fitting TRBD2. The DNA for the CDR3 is TGTGCCAGCAGCTTCCCGACTAGCGGGGGTGAGGATACGCAGTATTTT. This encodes CASSFPTSGGEDTQYF.